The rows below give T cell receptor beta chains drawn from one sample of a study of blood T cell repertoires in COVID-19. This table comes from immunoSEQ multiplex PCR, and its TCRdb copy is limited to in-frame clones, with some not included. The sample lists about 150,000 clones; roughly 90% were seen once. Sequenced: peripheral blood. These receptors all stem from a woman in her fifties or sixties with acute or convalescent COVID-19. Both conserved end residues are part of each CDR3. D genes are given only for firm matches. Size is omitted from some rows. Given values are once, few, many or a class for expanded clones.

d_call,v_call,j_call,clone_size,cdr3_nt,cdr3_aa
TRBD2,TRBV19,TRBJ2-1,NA,TGTGCCAGTAGCCAACTAGCGGGGGGATCCTACAATGAGCAGTTCTTC,CASSQLAGGSYNEQFF
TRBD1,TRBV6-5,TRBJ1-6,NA,TGTGCCAGCAGTCCGACAGGGGCCCATAATTCACCCCTCCACTTT,CASSPTGAHNSPLHF
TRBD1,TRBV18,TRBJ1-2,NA,TGTGCCAGCTCCAAAGCCCCGGGACAGGGACTTACCGTCTATGGCTACACCTTC,CASSKAPGQGLTVYGYTF
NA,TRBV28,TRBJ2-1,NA,TGTGCCGTCACAGGTCGCTCCTACAATGAGCAGTTCTTC,CAVTGRSYNEQFF
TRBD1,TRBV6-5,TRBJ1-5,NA,TGTGCCAGCAGTTACCTACGGGACAGGGAAGATCAGCCCCAGCATTTT,CASSYLRDREDQPQHF
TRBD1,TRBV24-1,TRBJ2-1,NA,TGTGCCACCTATCCCCTCGCGGACAGGCCCTCCTACAATGAGCAGTTCTTC,CATYPLADRPSYNEQFF
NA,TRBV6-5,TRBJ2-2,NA,TGTGCCAGCGGACCTTTGACAGGGAACACCGGGGAGCTGTTTTTT,CASGPLTGNTGELFF
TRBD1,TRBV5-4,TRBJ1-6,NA,TGTGCCAGCAGAGAGGGGACAGATAATTCACCCCTCCACTTT,CASREGTDNSPLHF
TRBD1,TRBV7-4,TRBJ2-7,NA,TGTGCCAGCAGCTCCCCCGGACAGGGGCACGAGCAGTACTTC,CASSSPGQGHEQYF
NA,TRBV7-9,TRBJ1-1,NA,TGTGCCAGCAGCTTAGGAGGGCCTACTGAAGCTTTCTTT,CASSLGGPTEAFF
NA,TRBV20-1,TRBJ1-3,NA,TGCAGTGCTAGTAAGTCAGGGGCCGGAAACACCATATATTTT,CSASKSGAGNTIYF
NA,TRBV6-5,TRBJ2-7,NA,TGTGCCAGCAGTTCCCCGGAGGTTCCCTACGAGCAGTACTTC,CASSSPEVPYEQYF
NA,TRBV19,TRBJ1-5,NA,TGTGCCAGTAGTATCAAATCAGGGCCTTATAGCAATCAGCCCCAGCATTTT,CASSIKSGPYSNQPQHF
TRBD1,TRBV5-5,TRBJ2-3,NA,TGTGCCAGCAGCTTAACCGGGACAGGGGGCGCTTTAGATACGCAGTATTTT,CASSLTGTGGALDTQYF
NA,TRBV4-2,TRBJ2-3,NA,TGTGCCAGCAGCCATGTCCGGGGGGCTGAAGATACGCAGTATTTT,CASSHVRGAEDTQYF
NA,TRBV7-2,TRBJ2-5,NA,TGTGCCAGCAGCTTAGCGTCTAGCTTCCAAGAGACCCAGTACTTC,CASSLASSFQETQYF
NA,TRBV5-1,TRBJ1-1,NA,TGCGCCAGCAGCTTGGTCCCGGGAAGGGTCACTGAAGCTTTCTTT,CASSLVPGRVTEAFF
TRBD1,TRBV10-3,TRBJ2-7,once,TGTGCCATCAGTGACTTCATGATCGGCGACAGGGCTCAGTACGAGCAGTACTTC,CAISDFMIGDRAQYEQYF
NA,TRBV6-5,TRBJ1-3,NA,TGTGTCAGCCAAGGGAGCGGCCGCTCTGGAAACACCATATATTTT,CVSQGSGRSGNTIYF
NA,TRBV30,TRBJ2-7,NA,TGTGCCTGGAGTATGGGGGGCTACGAGCAGTACTTC,CAWSMGGYEQYF
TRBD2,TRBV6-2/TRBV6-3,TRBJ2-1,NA,TGTGCCAGCAGTTACGCGGGAGCCTACAATGAGCAGTTCTTC,CASSYAGAYNEQFF
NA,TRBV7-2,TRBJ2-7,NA,TGTGCCAGCAGCTTTGGTGGCACGCAGACCTACGAGCAGTACTTC,CASSFGGTQTYEQYF
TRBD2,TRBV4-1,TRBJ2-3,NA,TGCGCCAGCAGCCAAGTCCTAGCGGGGGAGAACACAGATACGCAGTATTTT,CASSQVLAGENTDTQYF
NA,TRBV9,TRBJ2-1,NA,TGTGCCAGCAGCGTAGAGAGTTTCTCCTACAATGAGCAGTTCTTC,CASSVESFSYNEQFF
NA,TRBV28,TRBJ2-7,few,TGTGCCAGCAGTTTAGGGGTGCGCGGGGTAAGCTACGAGCAGTACTTC,CASSLGVRGVSYEQYF
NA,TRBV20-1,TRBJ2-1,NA,TGCAGTGCTAGTTCGCAGGCCTCGTACTCCTACAATGAGCAGTTCTTC,CSASSQASYSYNEQFF
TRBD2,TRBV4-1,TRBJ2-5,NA,TGCGCCAGCAGCCAAGGGATACTAGCGGGGGGCGGAAGAGAGACCCAGTACTTC,CASSQGILAGGGRETQYF
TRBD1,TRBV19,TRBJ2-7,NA,TGTGCCAGTAGTACAGGGGGTTACGAGCAGTACTTC,CASSTGGYEQYF
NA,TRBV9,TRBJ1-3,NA,TGTGCCAGCAGCTATCAGGGCTCTGGAAACACCATATATTTT,CASSYQGSGNTIYF
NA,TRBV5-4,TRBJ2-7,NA,TGTGCCAGCAGCGTTGATAGCGGAGCCTACGAGCAGTACTTC,CASSVDSGAYEQYF
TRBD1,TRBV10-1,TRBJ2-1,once,TGCGCCAGCAGTGAAGGGACAGCGAACTACAATGAGCAGTTCTTC,CASSEGTANYNEQFF
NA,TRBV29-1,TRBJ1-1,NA,TGCAGCGTTCATGGGACACCTAAAACGAACACTGAAGCTTTCTTT,CSVHGTPKTNTEAFF
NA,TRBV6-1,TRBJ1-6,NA,TGTGCCAGCAGTGAAGTCTCCAGGGGCAATTCACCCCTCCACTTT,CASSEVSRGNSPLHF
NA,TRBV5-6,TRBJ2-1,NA,TGTGCCAGCAGCTTACAGACAGGATACAATGAGCAGTTCTTC,CASSLQTGYNEQFF
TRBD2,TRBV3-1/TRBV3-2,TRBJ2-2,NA,TGTGCCAGCAGCCAGCGACTAGCGGGAGGAGGGGCGAACACCGGGGAGCTGTTTTTT,CASSQRLAGGGANTGELFF
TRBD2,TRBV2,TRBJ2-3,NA,TGTGCCAGCAGAGGGACTAGCGGGGCTTTTAGCACAGATACGCAGTATTTT,CASRGTSGAFSTDTQYF
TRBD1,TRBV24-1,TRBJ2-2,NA,TGTGCCACCAGTGATTTGCAAGGGACAGCGAACACCGGGGAGCTGTTTTTT,CATSDLQGTANTGELFF
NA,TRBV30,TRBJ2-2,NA,TGTGCCTTGGGGCAGAACACCGGGGAGCTGTTTTTT,CALGQNTGELFF
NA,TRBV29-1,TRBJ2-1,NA,TGCAGCGGGGGTGACAGATTCTACAATGAGCAGTTCTTC,CSGGDRFYNEQFF
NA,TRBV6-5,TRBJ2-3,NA,TGTGCCAGCAGACCCCCGGGACATCGCACAGATACGCAGTATTTT,CASRPPGHRTDTQYF
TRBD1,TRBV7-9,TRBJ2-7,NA,TGTGCCAGCAGCCCCTCGTTCGAGACAGGGGTCTTCTACGAGCAGTACTTC,CASSPSFETGVFYEQYF
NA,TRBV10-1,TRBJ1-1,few,TGCGCCAGCGGACCCCACCTTCAGGGCGCTGAAGCTTTCTTT,CASGPHLQGAEAFF
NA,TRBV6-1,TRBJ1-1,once,TGTGCCAGCAGTGAAAGGGGGATTAGCACTGAAGCTTTCTTT,CASSERGISTEAFF
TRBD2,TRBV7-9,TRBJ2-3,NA,TGTGCCAGCAGCCCAGGACTAGCGCAAGCTAGCACAGATACGCAGTATTTT,CASSPGLAQASTDTQYF